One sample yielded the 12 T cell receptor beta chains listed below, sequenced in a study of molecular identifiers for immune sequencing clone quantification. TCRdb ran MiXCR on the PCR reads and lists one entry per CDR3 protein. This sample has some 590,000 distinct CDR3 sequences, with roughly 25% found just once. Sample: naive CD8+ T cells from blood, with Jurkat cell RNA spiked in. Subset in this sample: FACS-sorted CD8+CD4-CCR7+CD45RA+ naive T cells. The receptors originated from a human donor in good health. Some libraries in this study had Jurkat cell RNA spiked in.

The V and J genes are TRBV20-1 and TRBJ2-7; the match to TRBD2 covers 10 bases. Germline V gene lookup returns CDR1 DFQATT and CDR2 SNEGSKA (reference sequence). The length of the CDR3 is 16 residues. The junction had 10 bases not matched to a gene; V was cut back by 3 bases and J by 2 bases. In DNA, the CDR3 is TGCAGTGCTAGTACACGGGGACTAGCGAATACCTACGAGCAGTACTTC. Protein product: CSASTRGLANTYEQYF.

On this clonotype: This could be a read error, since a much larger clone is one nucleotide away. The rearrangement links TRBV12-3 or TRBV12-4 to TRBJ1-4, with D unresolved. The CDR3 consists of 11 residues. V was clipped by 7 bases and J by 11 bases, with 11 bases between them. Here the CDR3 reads CASNSGDKLFF. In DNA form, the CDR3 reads TGTGCCAGCAATTCCGGTGATAAACTGTTTTTT.

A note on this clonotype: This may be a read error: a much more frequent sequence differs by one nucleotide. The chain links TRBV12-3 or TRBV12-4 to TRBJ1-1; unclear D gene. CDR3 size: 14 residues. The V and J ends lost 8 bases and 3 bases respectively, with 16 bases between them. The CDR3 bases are TGTGCCAGCGGCTCCCCACAGAGAGACACTGAAGCTTTCTTT. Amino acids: CASGSPQRDTEAFF.

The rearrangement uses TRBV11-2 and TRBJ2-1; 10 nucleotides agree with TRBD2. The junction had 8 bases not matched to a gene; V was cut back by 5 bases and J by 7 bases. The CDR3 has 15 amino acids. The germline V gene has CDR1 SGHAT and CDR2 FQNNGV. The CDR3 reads CASSRAGGPGNEQFF. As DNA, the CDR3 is TGTGCCAGCAGCCGAGCGGGGGGGCCGGGGAATGAGCAGTTCTTC.

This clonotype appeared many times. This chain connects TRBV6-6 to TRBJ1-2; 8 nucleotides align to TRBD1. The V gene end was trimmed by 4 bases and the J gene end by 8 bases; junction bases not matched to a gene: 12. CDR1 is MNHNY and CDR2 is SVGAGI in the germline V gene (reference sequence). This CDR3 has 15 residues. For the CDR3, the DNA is TGTGCCAGCAGTTCCAAACCAGGGGGCCTGGAGGGCTACACCTTC. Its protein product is CASSSKPGGLEGYTF.

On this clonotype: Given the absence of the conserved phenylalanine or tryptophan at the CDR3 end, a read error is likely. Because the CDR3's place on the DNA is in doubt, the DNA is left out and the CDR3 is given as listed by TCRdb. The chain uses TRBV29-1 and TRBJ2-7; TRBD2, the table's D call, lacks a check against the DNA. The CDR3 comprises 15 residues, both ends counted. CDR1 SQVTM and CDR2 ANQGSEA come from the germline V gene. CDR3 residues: CSVLLFAGGSYERYL.

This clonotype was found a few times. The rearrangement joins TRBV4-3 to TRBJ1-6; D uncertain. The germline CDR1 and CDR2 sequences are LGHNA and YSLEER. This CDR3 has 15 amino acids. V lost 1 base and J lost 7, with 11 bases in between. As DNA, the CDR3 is TGCGCCAGCAGCCAAGGGGTCGGAGGAAATTCACCCCTCCACTTT. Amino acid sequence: CASSQGVGGNSPLHF.

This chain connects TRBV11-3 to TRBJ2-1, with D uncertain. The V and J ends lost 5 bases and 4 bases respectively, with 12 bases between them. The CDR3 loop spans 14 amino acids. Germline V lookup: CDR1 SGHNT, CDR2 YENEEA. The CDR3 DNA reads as TGTGCCAGCAGCCCAGAAGACCGATACAATGAGCAGTTCTTC. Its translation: CASSPEDRYNEQFF.

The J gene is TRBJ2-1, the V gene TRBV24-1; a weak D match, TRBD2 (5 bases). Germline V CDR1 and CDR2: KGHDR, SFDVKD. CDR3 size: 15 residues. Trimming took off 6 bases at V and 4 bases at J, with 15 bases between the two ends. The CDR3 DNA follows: TGTGCCACCAGTTCGGAGCGGTGCCTATACAATGAGCAGTTCTTC. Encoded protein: CATSSERCLYNEQFF.

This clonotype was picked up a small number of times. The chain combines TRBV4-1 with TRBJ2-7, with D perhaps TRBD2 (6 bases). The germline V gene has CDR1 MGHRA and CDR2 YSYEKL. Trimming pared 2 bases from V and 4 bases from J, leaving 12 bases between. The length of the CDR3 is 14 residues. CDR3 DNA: TGCGCCAGCAGCCAAAGGAGGGATGCTTACGAGCAGTACTTC. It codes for CASSQRRDAYEQYF.

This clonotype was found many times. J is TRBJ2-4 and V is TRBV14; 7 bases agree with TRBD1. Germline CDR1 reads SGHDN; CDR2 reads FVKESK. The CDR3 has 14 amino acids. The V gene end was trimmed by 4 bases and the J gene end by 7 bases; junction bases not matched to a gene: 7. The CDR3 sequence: CASSRKPQGNIQYF. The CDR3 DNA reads TGTGCCAGCAGCCGGAAGCCACAGGGGAACATTCAGTACTTC.

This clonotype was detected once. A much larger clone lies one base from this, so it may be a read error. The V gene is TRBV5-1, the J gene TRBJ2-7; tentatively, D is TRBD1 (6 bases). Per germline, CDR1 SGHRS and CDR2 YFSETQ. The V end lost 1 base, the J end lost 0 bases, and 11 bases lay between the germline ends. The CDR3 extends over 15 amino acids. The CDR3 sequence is CASSLIAGASYEQYF. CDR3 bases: TGCGCCAGCAGCTTGATAGCAGGGGCCTCCTACGAGCAGTACTTC.